This T cell receptor (beta chain) was recovered during a study of T cells after yellow fever vaccination (dated by TCRdb to about 2019). Some background on the complete study: The SMART-Seq v4 Ultra Low Input RNA kit was used to prepare libraries from fractions with low cell numbers. Two healthy male donors, one aged 18 to 29 and one aged 30 to 40 years, were included in the cohort. Blood samples were taken at several timepoints before and after primary and secondary immunization, and bulk PBMC replicates and cell subsets were isolated. Bulk TCR alpha and beta repertoires were sequenced longitudinally to track T-cell clones before and after primary and booster YFV17D yellow fever vaccination.

This clonotype occurred a few times. Its antigen remains undetermined. No base quality information exists; no much larger clone differs at one position. General study outcomes and caveats: A small share of clonotypes was detected in both CD4 and CD8 compartments, with the overlap likely arising from convergent recombination. Computational filtering was needed because FACS-sorted repertoires could contain abundant contaminating clonotypes from the bulk population. The secondary T-cell response was weaker than the primary response but faster, peaking on day 5 instead of day 15. After the booster, most of the clones that had expanded following primary vaccination were detected again (almost 98% of CD4 and around nine tenths of CD8), which suggests that memory was broadly maintained. Because only a couple of donors were included in the study, the extent to which the findings can be generalized is limited.

Sequencing used an Illumina NovaSeq 6000. TCR cDNA was synthesized by 5'RACE template switching, which introduced a universal primer site and unique molecular identifiers. Priming of cDNA synthesis was performed from both the TCR alpha and TCR beta constant segments. Two PCR steps were used to amplify libraries, with sample barcodes and sequencing adapters being added in the second step. Sequencing of the libraries was done on either Illumina HiSeq 2500 (2x100 bp) or NovaSeq (2x150 bp). The authors' pipeline ran thus. MIGEC handled demultiplexing of reads and collapsing into UMI consensus sequences, while MiXCR performed V(D)J alignment. Vaccine-responding clonotypes were defined with edgeR using replicate PBMC samples, requiring FDR below 0.01 and a log2 fold change above 5 up to day 15. Bulk clonotypes were assigned CD4 or CD8 identity according to which sequenced CD4 or CD8 repertoire held them at higher abundance. Starting from the raw public reads, TCRdb applied fastp trimming at Q25, assembled clones with MiXCR and retained in-frame beta chains. Rows merge per CDR3 protein into single entries with the most common DNA and genes. These V and J calls originate from TCRdb's pipeline instead of the authors' own analysis. The sample yields 300,000 to 350,000 distinct CDR3 sequences; almost 4% were counted once. Together, the top ten hold more than 20% of the sample.

The treatment or condition tag for this specimen amounts to: live attenuated yellow fever vaccine strain. Two biological replicates of bulk PBMCs were collected at each blood-draw timepoint. PBMCs were isolated from peripheral blood using a standard Ficoll-Paque protocol. TriZol was used to extract RNA from bulk PBMCs, from CD4 and CD8 fractions, and from dextramer-positive and dextramer-negative fractions. The germline ends are 14 bases apart after V is trimmed by 5 bases and J by 1 base. The germline V gene gives CDR1 as MNHEY and CDR2 as SVGAGI. The CDR3 starts with the cysteine, ends with the phenylalanine, and has 15 residues. The DNA shown is the 45-base CDR3, in frame from base 1.

The starting material was PBMCs, obtained 5 days after the yellow fever booster vaccination. The source is a man aged 18-30 years who received the YFV17D yellow fever vaccine. The chain employs TRBV6-5 and TRBJ1-2, with TRBD1 as a weak D call on 5 bases. The CDR3 corresponds to CASSPGGGVNYGYTF. The bases are TGTGCCAGCAGTCCGGGCGGGGGTGTTAACTATGGCTACACCTTC.